One and the same sample provided the 22 T cell receptor beta chains below, sequenced in a study of T cells after yellow fever vaccination. TCRdb ran MiXCR on the 5' RACE reads and lists one entry per CDR3 protein. The sample holds about 340,000 distinct CDR3 sequences; around 12% are singletons and the top ten take around 3%. The sequences come from CD4+ T cells sorted from PBMCs, collected 15 days after the yellow fever booster vaccination. These receptors were obtained from a man younger than 30 who received the YFV17D yellow fever vaccine.

This clonotype was seen more than once but under ten times. V and J are TRBV10-2 and TRBJ2-1; 8 bases are shared with TRBD2. CDR3 length: 14 residues. CDR1 is WSHSY and CDR2 is SAAADI in the germline V gene. The CDR3 here is CPRAGGLADIEQFF. The DNA of the CDR3 is TGCCCCCGGGCGGGAGGACTAGCTGACATTGAGCAGTTCTTC.

The chain recombines TRBV5-1 with TRBJ1-4; D call uncertain. Germline assignment: CDR1 SGHRS and CDR2 YFSETQ. CDR3 size: 13 residues. V lost 6 bases to trimming and J lost 4 bases, with 10 bases between them. The CDR3 region is CASTPMGNEKLFF. DNA of the CDR3: TGCGCCAGCACCCCCATGGGTAATGAAAAACTGTTTTTT.

The rearrangement joins TRBV3-1 to TRBJ1-4; a possible D gene is TRBD1 (5 bases). Trimming removed 3 bases at V and 6 bases at J, with 17 bases between. The CDR3 totals 16 residues. In germline, CDR1 is LGHDT, CDR2 YNNKEL (reference sequence). CDR3 loop: CASSQHQPQGDEKLFF. The CDR3 DNA reads as TGTGCCAGCAGCCAGCATCAACCCCAGGGTGATGAAAAACTGTTTTTT.

The chain links TRBV5-1 to TRBJ1-1; 7 bases are shared with TRBD1. CDR3 length: 16 residues. The V segment lost 4 bases and the J segment 4 bases; nucleotides outside the gene matches: 13. The V gene's germline CDR1 is SGHRS and CDR2 YFSETQ. The CDR3, as DNA: TGCGCCAGCAGCCAAAACCCACACAGGGGATCCACTGAAGCTTTCTTT. This encodes CASSQNPHRGSTEAFF.

The V call is TRBV29-1, the J call TRBJ1-2; D uncertain. CDR3 length: 12 residues. Trimming left V 4 bases short and J 3 bases short, with 9 bases between. The germline V gene has CDR1 SQVTM and CDR2 ANQGSEA. CDR3 amino acids: CSVGGQDYGYTF. DNA for the CDR3: TGCAGCGTTGGAGGCCAGGACTATGGCTACACCTTC.

The V and J genes are TRBV4-3 and TRBJ1-2; the D is unclear. V gave up 5 bases and J gave up 2 bases, with 15 bases separating them. The CDR3 sequence is 15 residues long. Germline V CDR1 and CDR2: LGHNA, YSLEER. DNA for the CDR3: TGCGCCAGCAGCGAAGCAATGGACGGGAACTATGGCTACACCTTC. Amino acid sequence: CASSEAMDGNYGYTF.

This chain connects TRBV4-2 to TRBJ2-1; no reliable D call. The V end lost 0 bases, the J end lost 9 bases, and 21 bases lay between the germline ends. The CDR3 loop spans 17 amino acids. CDR1 and CDR2 (germline): LGHNA, YNFKEQ. The CDR3 DNA sequence: TGTGCCAGCAGCCAAGAGCCCACAGACCCCCTCATCGGTGAGCAGTTCTTC. Its translation: CASSQEPTDPLIGEQFF.

This clonotype appeared a few times. The rearrangement links TRBV20-1 to TRBJ1-3; possible D gene TRBD1, 5 bases. Germline values: CDR1 DFQATT, CDR2 SNEGSKA (reference sequence). CDR3 size: 15 residues. Trimming left V 3 bases short and J 2 bases short, with 14 bases between. The CDR3 sequence: CSASSGQGTGNTIYF. Written as DNA, the CDR3 is TGCAGTGCTAGTTCAGGGCAGGGCACTGGAAACACCATATATTTT.

This clonotype was observed at least ten times. The CDR3 coding sequence is TGTGCCAGCAGCGGGGCCTCTGGGGCCAACGTCCTGACTTTC. Its translation is CASSGASGANVLTF. The J gene is TRBJ2-6, the V gene TRBV6-5; the D call may be TRBD1 or TRBD2 (5 bases each). CDR1 MNHEY and CDR2 SVGAGI come from the germline V gene. The germline V and J ends were trimmed by 6 bases and 0 bases, with 6 bases remaining between them. CDR3 size: 14 residues.

The chain carries TRBV7-2 and TRBJ2-7, with 9 bases identical to TRBD2. Unmatched junction bases numbered 7, after V lost 7 bases and J lost 6 bases. Looked up from germline, CDR1 is SGHTA and CDR2 is FQGNSA. The CDR3 consists of 13 residues. The CDR3 coding sequence is TGTGCCAGCACCCTAAGTAGCGGGGGCGAGCAGTACGTC. As protein: CASTLSSGGEQYV.

The rearrangement joins TRBV18 to TRBJ1-3; 7 bases align to TRBD1. Trimming cost V 3 bases and J 1 base; bases outside gene matches: 9. The length of the CDR3 is 17 residues. The V gene's germline CDR1 is KGHSH and CDR2 LQKENI. The chain's CDR3 is CASSPQRQGLSGNTIYF. DNA for the CDR3: TGTGCCAGCTCACCTCAGAGACAGGGCCTTTCTGGAAACACCATATATTTT.

This clonotype was counted a few times. V is TRBV4-1 and J is TRBJ1-5; 9 bases agree with TRBD1. This CDR3 region has 12 residues. V gave up 4 bases and J gave up 10 bases; unmatched junction bases: 2. Germline V gene sequence: CDR1 MGHRA, CDR2 YSYEKL. The CDR3 nucleotides are TGCGCCAGCAGCCCGGACAGGGGACCCCAGCATTTT. Its translation is CASSPDRGPQHF.

In regard to this clonotype: At one end the junction does not follow the germline gene, possibly because of a read error. The chain recombines TRBV5-4 with TRBJ1-1; D is ambiguous. Germline assignment: CDR1 SGHNT and CDR2 YYREEE (reference sequence). The CDR3 has 13 amino acids. Here the CDR3 DNA reads TGTGCCAGCAGCTTGGGACCGAACCCTGAAGCTTTCTTT. This translates into CASSLGPNPEAFF.

This clonotype was counted at least ten times. V is TRBV18 and J is TRBJ2-1; no definite D call. The V gene's germline CDR1 is KGHSH and CDR2 LQKENI. The CDR3 consists of 13 residues. Trimming cost V 0 bases and J 0 bases, with 0 bases left between them. DNA of the CDR3: TGTGCCAGCTCACCACCCTCCTACAATGAGCAGTTCTTC. Translated: CASSPPSYNEQFF.

The rearrangement links TRBV10-2 to TRBJ2-7; TRBD2 matches 8 bases. CDR3 size: 14 residues. Germline assignment: CDR1 WSHSY and CDR2 SAAADI. Trimming at V came to 3 bases and at J to 1 base, leaving 2 bases not matched to a gene. CDR3 protein: CASSEGGGSYEQYV. Here the CDR3 DNA reads TGCGCCAGCAGTGAAGGCGGGGGGTCCTACGAGCAGTACGTC.

This clonotype came up many times. This chain uses TRBV7-2 with TRBJ1-1; D possibly corresponds to TRBD1 (5 bases). The V gene's germline CDR1 is SGHTA and CDR2 FQGNSA. The CDR3 runs to 13 residues. This CDR3 reads CASGGRSNTEAFF. The DNA of the CDR3 is TGTGCTAGCGGGGGACGGTCGAACACTGAAGCTTTCTTT.

This clonotype was detected a few times. The J gene is TRBJ1-5, the V gene TRBV15; 9 nucleotides align to TRBD1. Germline V gene lookup returns CDR1 LNHNV and CDR2 YYDKDF (reference sequence). The CDR3 sequence is 14 residues long. V shed 5 bases, J shed 16 bases, and the junction held 15 bases outside the gene matches. CDR3 bases: TGTGCCACCAGCGGCCGGACAGGGGAGTTTTACCAACATTTT. Protein: CATSGRTGEFYQHF.

The chain has TRBV18 and TRBJ1-1; D gene uncertain. V was cut by 0 bases and J by 5 bases, with 13 bases left in between. The CDR3 consists of 15 residues. Per the germline V gene, CDR1 is KGHSH and CDR2 is LQKENI. As DNA, the CDR3 is TGTGCCAGCTCACCACCGGGAGGTGGAGATACTGAAGCTTTCTTT. This translates into CASSPPGGGDTEAFF.

The chain has TRBV4-2 and TRBJ1-4; 7 nucleotides match TRBD1. Looked up from germline, CDR1 is LGHNA and CDR2 is YNFKEQ. Trimming removed 1 base from V and 8 bases from J; junction bases left unmatched: 7. The CDR3 is 15 residues long. The CDR3 sequence is CASSQATTGREKLFF. The CDR3 nucleotides are TGTGCCAGCAGCCAAGCGACGACAGGGAGGGAAAAACTGTTTTTT.

CDR3 nucleotides: TGCGCCAGCACCCTAGCGGGGGGATACAATGAGCAGTTCTTC. This gives the protein CASTLAGGYNEQFF. The rearrangement joins TRBV4-1 to TRBJ2-1, with 11 bases fitting TRBD2. The trim removed 7 bases at V and 4 bases at J, leaving 3 bases unmatched. CDR3 length equals 14 residues. Germline CDR1 is MGHRA and CDR2 is YSYEKL.

This clonotype was counted many times. The chain combines TRBV6-1 with TRBJ2-3, with TRBD2 matching 7 bases. This CDR3 is 13 amino acids long. Germline V gene sequence: CDR1 MNHNS, CDR2 SASEGT. V was pared by 8 bases and J by 0 bases, with 2 bases of the junction left unmatched. The CDR3, as DNA: TGTGCCAGCGGACTAGTTAGCACAGATACGCAGTATTTT. This encodes CASGLVSTDTQYF.

V is TRBV5-1 and J is TRBJ1-1; D is perhaps TRBD1 (5 bases). The CDR3 is 14 residues long. Germline-derived CDR1 and CDR2 are SGHRS and YFSETQ. V lost 2 bases and J lost 3, with 11 bases in between. The CDR3 DNA reads as TGCGCCAGCAGCTTTCAGGGATTCGACACTGAAGCTTTCTTT. Protein: CASSFQGFDTEAFF.